Shown below are 28 T cell receptor beta chains from a single sample sequenced in a study of T cells expressing NK-cell markers. TCRdb reanalyzed the 5' RACE reads, giving one entry per CDR3 protein sequence and no DNA. Across 440,000 or so distinct CDR3 sequences, the top ten clones capture 7.3% of the sample. The sample comprised blood T cells: a sorted CD56 or NKG2C T cell subset, CD4+ or CD8+ T cells, or bulk PBMC T cells (not recorded which). These receptors were taken from a woman between 18 and 70 years old in good health.

CDR3 in amino acids: CASSLGGVLSSYGYTF. The chain combines TRBV7-2 with TRBJ1-2; TCRdb picks TRBD1, but there is no DNA to check that call. The CDR3 has 16 amino acids. The germline gives CDR1 SGHTA, CDR2 FQGNSA. Variable domain in full (rest from reference TRBV7-2 and TRBJ1-2): GAGVSQSPSNKVTEKGKDVELRCDPISGHTALYWYRQSLGQGLEFLIYFQGNSAPDKSGLPSDRFSAERTGGSVSTLTIQRTQQEDSAVYLCASSLGGVLSSYGYTFGSGTRLTVV.

The V call is TRBV7-3, the J call TRBJ2-2; checking the TCRdb D call of TRBD1 is not possible without DNA. CDR3 size: 14 residues. Germline V gene data show CDR1 as SGHTA and CDR2 as FQGTGA. CDR3 residues: CASSPKSASGELFF.

The chain joins TRBV20-1 to TRBJ1-1; the D call of TRBD1 rests on TCRdb alone, since no DNA is present to check it. From germline, CDR1 is DFQATT and CDR2 SNEGSKA (reference sequence). CDR3 length equals 14 residues. This chain's CDR3 is CSARTTLQGIGAFF.

This chain's CDR3 is CASSPVKNVGYTF. The chain recombines TRBV12-3 or TRBV12-4 with TRBJ1-2; absent DNA, TCRdb's TRBD1 call cannot be checked. This CDR3 spans 13 amino acids.

The chain employs TRBV3-1 and TRBJ2-5; the TCRdb D gene call, TRBD1, has no DNA to confirm it. This CDR3 is 15 amino acids long. The germline CDR1 and CDR2 sequences are LGHDT and YNNKEL (reference sequence). The CDR3 region is CASSQHGRAGETQYF.

The J gene is TRBJ2-2, the V gene TRBV5-1; TCRdb selects TRBD2, and the lack of DNA leaves this call unchecked. This CDR3 has 15 residues. CDR1 SGHRS and CDR2 YFSETQ come from the germline V gene. The CDR3 sequence: CASSFVSGSTGELFF. The full variable domain, in which reference TRBV5-1 and TRBJ2-2 provide the parts outside the CDR3, is KAGVTQTPRYLIKTRGQQVTLSCSPISGHRSVSWYQQTPGQGLQFLFEYFSETQRNKGNFPGRFSGRQFSNSRSEMNVSTLELGDSALYLCASSFVSGSTGELFFGEGSRLTVL.

This sequence joins TRBV29-1 and TRBJ2-5; TCRdb picks TRBD1, but there is no DNA to check that call. CDR3 length equals 15 residues. From germline, CDR1 is SQVTM and CDR2 ANQGSEA. This chain's CDR3 is CSVELGPRGRETQYF.

The chain is built from TRBV20-1 and TRBJ1-4; TCRdb selects TRBD1, and the lack of DNA leaves this call unchecked. The CDR3 totals 14 residues. Looked up from germline, CDR1 is DFQATT and CDR2 is SNEGSKA (reference sequence). CDR3 region: CSVPVFWGNEKLFF.

The chain is built from TRBV20-1 and TRBJ1-5; TCRdb selects TRBD1, and the lack of DNA leaves this call unchecked. CDR1 and CDR2 from the germline V gene are DFQATT and SNEGSKA (reference sequence). The CDR3 spans 16 residues. CDR3 sequence: CSVPEGRDRQNQPQHF.

This chain links TRBV29-1 with TRBJ2-1; no DNA is available, so the TRBD2 call from TCRdb remains unchecked. CDR3 length: 13 residues. Germline V gives CDR1 SQVTM, CDR2 ANQGSEA. CDR3 protein: CSVVRGGGGEQFF.

The rearrangement uses TRBV18 and TRBJ1-4; lacking DNA, the TRBD1 call made by TCRdb goes unchecked. The CDR3 loop spans 15 amino acids. CDR1 and CDR2 from the germline V gene are KGHSH and LQKENI. CDR3 loop: CASSTQGAPNEKLFF.

The V gene is TRBV28, the J gene TRBJ2-7; TCRdb proposes TRBD2, but this gene call is untestable without DNA. The CDR3 loop spans 14 amino acids. The V gene's germline CDR1 is MDHEN and CDR2 SYDVKM. This CDR3 reads CASAKTANLPEQYF.

The rearrangement links TRBV6-5 to TRBJ2-1; TCRdb's D gene call, TRBD2, goes unchecked for lack of DNA. The CDR3 covers 12 residues. Germline CDR1 and CDR2: MNHEY and SVGAGI. The CDR3 here is CASRTTRYEQFF.

The chain has TRBV5-6 and TRBJ2-2; checking the TCRdb D call of TRBD1 is not possible without DNA. Germline V lookup: CDR1 SGHDT, CDR2 YYEEEE. CDR3 length: 15 amino acids. This chain's CDR3 is CASSFRTGRSGELFF.

This chain uses TRBV7-2 with TRBJ1-1; TCRdb's D gene call, TRBD1, goes unchecked for lack of DNA. The CDR3 loop spans 13 amino acids. The germline V gene has CDR1 SGHTA and CDR2 FQGNSA. The CDR3 here is CASSWHSQVEAFF. The variable domain in full, completed from reference TRBV7-2 and TRBJ1-1, reads GAGVSQSPSNKVTEKGKDVELRCDPISGHTALYWYRQSLGQGLEFLIYFQGNSAPDKSGLPSDRFSAERTGGSVSTLTIQRTQQEDSAVYLCASSWHSQVEAFFGQGTRLTVV.

CDR3 in amino acids: CASSLRQNNQPQHF. The chain combines TRBV3-1 with TRBJ1-5; no DNA is available, so the TRBD1 call from TCRdb remains unchecked. Looked up from germline, CDR1 is LGHDT and CDR2 is YNNKEL (reference sequence). The CDR3 sequence is 14 residues long. The full variable domain, in which reference TRBV3-1 and TRBJ1-5 provide the parts outside the CDR3, is DTAVSQTPKYLVTQMGNDKSIKCEQNLGHDTMYWYKQDSKKFLKIMFSYNNKELIINETVPNRFSPKSPDKAHLNLHINSLELGDSAVYFCASSLRQNNQPQHFGDGTRLSIL.

The chain links TRBV7-3 to TRBJ2-1; without DNA, the TCRdb call of TRBD2 cannot be checked. The germline gives CDR1 SGHTA, CDR2 FQGTGA. CDR3 size: 15 residues. The CDR3 here is CASSLGLPSYNEQFF.

The V call is TRBV4-3, the J call TRBJ2-3; TCRdb's assignment of TRBD1 cannot be checked, as there is no DNA. Germline CDR1 reads LGHNA; CDR2 reads YSLEER. CDR3 size: 13 residues. The CDR3 sequence: CASSQERGDTQYF.

V and J are TRBV28 and TRBJ1-4; TCRdb's assignment of TRBD1 cannot be checked, as there is no DNA. This CDR3 spans 14 amino acids. Germline V CDR1 and CDR2: MDHEN, SYDVKM. The CDR3 sequence is CASVTGTGGGKLFF.

The V and J genes are TRBV7-7 and TRBJ2-1; TCRdb indicates TRBD1, and absent DNA this call remains unverified. This CDR3 has 12 residues. Germline V gene lookup returns CDR1 SSHAT and CDR2 FNYEAQ (reference sequence). Here the CDR3 reads CASSPVGGEQFF.

The chain joins TRBV7-9 to TRBJ1-4. The CDR3 has 14 residues. Germline V gene lookup returns CDR1 SEHNR and CDR2 FQNEAQ (reference sequence). The CDR3 is CASSPSLVDEKLFF.

CDR3 region: CAWRGLAANTDTQYF. The gene calls are TRBV30 and TRBJ2-3; the D gene TCRdb calls, TRBD2, cannot be checked with no DNA. Germline V lookup: CDR1 GTSNPN, CDR2 SVGIG (reference sequence). CDR3 size: 15 residues.

The rearrangement uses TRBV5-1 and TRBJ2-3; TCRdb picks TRBD1, but there is no DNA to check that call. CDR1 and CDR2 from the germline V gene are SGHRS and YFSETQ. The CDR3 contains 16 residues. CDR3 region: CASSFTPTGNGDTQYF.

The chain recombines TRBV11-1 with TRBJ1-6. Germline V gene data show CDR1 as SGHAT and CDR2 as FQDESV (reference sequence). The CDR3 covers 18 residues. This chain's CDR3 is CASSSTWTGATYNSPLHF.

The V call is TRBV7-6, the J call TRBJ1-1. CDR3 length equals 17 residues. In germline, CDR1 is SGHVS, CDR2 FNYEAQ. CDR3 in amino acids: CASSPPLRGGKNTEAFF.

The V call is TRBV7-9, the J call TRBJ2-3; the TRBD2 assignment by TCRdb is unverifiable without DNA. Germline lookup yields CDR1 SEHNR and CDR2 FQNEAQ (reference sequence). The CDR3 length is 17 residues. CDR3 loop: CASSPFGRPTDTDTQYF. The full variable domain, with the rest looked up from reference TRBV7-9 and TRBJ2-3, is DTGVSQNPRHKITKRGQNVTFRCDPISEHNRLYWYRQTLGQGPEFLTYFQNEAQLEKSRLLSDRFSAERPKGSFSTLEIQRTEQGDSAMYLCASSPFGRPTDTDTQYFGPGTRLTVL.

The J gene is TRBJ2-2, the V gene TRBV28; checking the TCRdb D call of TRBD1 is not possible without DNA. This CDR3 is built from 14 residues. Germline assignment: CDR1 MDHEN and CDR2 SYDVKM. The CDR3 sequence: CASRGGGNTGELFF.

This chain joins TRBV12-3 or TRBV12-4 and TRBJ1-5; the TCRdb D gene call, TRBD1, has no DNA to confirm it. The CDR3 covers 13 residues. The CDR3 here is CASTAQGVQPQHF.